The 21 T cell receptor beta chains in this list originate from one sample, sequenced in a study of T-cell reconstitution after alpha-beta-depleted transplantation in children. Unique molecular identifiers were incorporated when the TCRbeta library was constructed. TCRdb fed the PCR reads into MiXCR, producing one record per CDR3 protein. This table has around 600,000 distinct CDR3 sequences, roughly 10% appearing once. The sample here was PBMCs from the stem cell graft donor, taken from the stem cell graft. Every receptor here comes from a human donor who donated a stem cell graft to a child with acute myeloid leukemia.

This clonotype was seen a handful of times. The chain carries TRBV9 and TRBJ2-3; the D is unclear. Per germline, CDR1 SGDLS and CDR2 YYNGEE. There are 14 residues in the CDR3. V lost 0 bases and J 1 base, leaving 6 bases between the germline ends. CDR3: CASSVASGTDTQYF. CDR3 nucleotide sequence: TGTGCCAGCAGCGTAGCCAGCGGCACAGATACGCAGTATTTT.

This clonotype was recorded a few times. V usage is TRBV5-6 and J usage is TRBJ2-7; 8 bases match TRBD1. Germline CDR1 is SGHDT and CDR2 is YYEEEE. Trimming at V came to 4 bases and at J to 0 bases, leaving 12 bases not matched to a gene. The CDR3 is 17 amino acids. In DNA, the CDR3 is TGTGCCAGCAGCCGAGGGACAGGCCTCCAGAGCTCCTACGAGCAGTACTTC. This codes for CASSRGTGLQSSYEQYF.

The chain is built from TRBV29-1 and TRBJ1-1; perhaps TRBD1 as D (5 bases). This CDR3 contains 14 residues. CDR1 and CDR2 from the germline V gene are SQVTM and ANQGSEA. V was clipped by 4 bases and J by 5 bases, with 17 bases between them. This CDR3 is CSVGFAGRRTEAFF. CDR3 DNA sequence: TGCAGCGTTGGCTTCGCAGGGAGGCGAACTGAAGCTTTCTTT.

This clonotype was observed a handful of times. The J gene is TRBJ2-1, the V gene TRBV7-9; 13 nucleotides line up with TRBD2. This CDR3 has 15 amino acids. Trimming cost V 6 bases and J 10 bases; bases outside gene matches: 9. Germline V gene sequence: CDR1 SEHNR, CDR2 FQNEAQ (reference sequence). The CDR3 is CASRGTSGDMREQFF. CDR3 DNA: TGTGCCAGCAGGGGGACTAGCGGGGACATGCGGGAGCAGTTCTTC.

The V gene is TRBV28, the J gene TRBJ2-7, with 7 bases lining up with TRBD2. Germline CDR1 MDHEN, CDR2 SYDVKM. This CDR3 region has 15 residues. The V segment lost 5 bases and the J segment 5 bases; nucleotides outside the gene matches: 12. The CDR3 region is CASSPSGAGADEQYF. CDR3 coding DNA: TGTGCCAGCAGTCCAAGCGGGGCGGGAGCGGACGAGCAGTACTTC.

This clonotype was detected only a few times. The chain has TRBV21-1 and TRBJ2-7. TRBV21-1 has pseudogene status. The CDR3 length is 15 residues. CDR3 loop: CASSKAPDRAYEQYF. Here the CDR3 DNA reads TGTGCCAGCAGCAAAGCGCCGGACCGAGCCTACGAGCAGTACTTC.

CDR3 nucleotides: TGTGCCAGCAGTTTATCGGGGGCGCGCTTCGAGCAGTACTTC. Translation: CASSLSGARFEQYF. The chain combines TRBV27 with TRBJ2-7; the D gene is possibly TRBD1 (6 bases). Between the trimmed V and J ends, which lost 0 bases and 6 bases, there was a span of 12 bases. Germline V gene sequence: CDR1 MNHEY, CDR2 SMNVEV (reference sequence). The CDR3 has 14 residues.

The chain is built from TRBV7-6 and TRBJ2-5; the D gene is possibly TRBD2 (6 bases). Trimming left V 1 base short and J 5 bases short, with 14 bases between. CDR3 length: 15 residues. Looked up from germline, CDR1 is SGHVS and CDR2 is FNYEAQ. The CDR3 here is CASSLDPGVEETQYF. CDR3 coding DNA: TGTGCCAGCAGCTTAGATCCGGGGGTGGAGGAGACCCAGTACTTC.

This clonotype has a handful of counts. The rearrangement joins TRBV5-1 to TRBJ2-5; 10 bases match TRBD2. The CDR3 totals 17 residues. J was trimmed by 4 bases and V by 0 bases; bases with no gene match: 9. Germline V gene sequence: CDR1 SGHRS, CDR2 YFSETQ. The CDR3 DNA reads TGCGCCAGCAGCTTGGATAGGACTAGCGGTCCGGGAGAGACCCAGTACTTC. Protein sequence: CASSLDRTSGPGETQYF.

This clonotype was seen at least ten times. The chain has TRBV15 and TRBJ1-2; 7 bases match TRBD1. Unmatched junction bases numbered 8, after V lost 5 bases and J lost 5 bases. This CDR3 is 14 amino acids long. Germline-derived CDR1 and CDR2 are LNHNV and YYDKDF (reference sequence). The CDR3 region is CATSSRAQGYGYTF. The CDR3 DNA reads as TGTGCCACCAGCTCTCGGGCACAGGGGTATGGCTACACCTTC.

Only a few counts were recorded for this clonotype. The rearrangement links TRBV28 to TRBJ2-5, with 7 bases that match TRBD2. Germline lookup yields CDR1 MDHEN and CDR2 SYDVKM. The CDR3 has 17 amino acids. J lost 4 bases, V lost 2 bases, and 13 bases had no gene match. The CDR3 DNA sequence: TGTGCCAGCAGTTTAGCGGGAGTTAATTTAGGTGGAGAGACCCAGTACTTC. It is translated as CASSLAGVNLGGETQYF.

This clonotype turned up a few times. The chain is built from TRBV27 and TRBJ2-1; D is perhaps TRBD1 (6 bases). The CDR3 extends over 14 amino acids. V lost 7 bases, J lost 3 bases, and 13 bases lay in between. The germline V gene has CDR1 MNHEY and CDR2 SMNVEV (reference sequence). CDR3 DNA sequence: TGTGCCAGCATGAGATTACAGGGCTACAATGAGCAGTTCTTC. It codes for CASMRLQGYNEQFF.

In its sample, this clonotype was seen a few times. The CDR3 bases are TGTGCCAGCAGCTTGGTGATTGGGGACGAGCAGTACTTC. Translation: CASSLVIGDEQYF. This sequence joins TRBV7-2 and TRBJ2-7; D not resolved. The CDR3 totals 13 residues. The ends were cut back, 3 bases at V and 5 bases at J, with 11 bases in the middle. Germline V lookup: CDR1 SGHTA, CDR2 FQGNSA.

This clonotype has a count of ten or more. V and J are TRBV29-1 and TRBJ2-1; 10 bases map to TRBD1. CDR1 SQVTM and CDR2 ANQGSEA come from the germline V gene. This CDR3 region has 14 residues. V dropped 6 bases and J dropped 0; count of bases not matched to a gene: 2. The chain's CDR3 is CSVGQGSSYNEQFF. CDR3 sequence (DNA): TGCAGCGTGGGACAGGGGAGCTCCTACAATGAGCAGTTCTTC.

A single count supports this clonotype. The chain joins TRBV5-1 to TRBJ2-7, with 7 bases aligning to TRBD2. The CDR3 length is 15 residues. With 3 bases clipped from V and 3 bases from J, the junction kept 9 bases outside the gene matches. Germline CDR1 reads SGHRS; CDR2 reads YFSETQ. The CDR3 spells CASSWGGSAGYEQYF. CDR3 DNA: TGCGCCAGCAGCTGGGGGGGGTCGGCGGGCTACGAGCAGTACTTC.

CDR3 residues: CASSDPGRPNSPLHF. CDR3 DNA: TGTGCCAGCAGTGACCCGGGACGTCCGAATTCACCCCTCCACTTT. This chain uses TRBV25-1 with TRBJ1-6; TRBD1 might be the D (5 bases). From germline, CDR1 is MGHDK and CDR2 SYGVNS. CDR3 length: 15 residues. With 3 bases removed from V and 7 bases from J, the gap between germline ends came to 13 bases.

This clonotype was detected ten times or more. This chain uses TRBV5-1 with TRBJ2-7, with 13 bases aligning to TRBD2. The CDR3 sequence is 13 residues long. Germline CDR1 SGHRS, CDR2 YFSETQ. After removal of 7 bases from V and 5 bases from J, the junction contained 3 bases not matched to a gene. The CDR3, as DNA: TGCGCCAGCGGACTAGCGGGAGTAGACGAGCAGTACTTC. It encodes CASGLAGVDEQYF. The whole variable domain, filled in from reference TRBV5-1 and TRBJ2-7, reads KAGVTQTPRYLIKTRGQQVTLSCSPISGHRSVSWYQQTPGQGLQFLFEYFSETQRNKGNFPGRFSGRQFSNSRSEMNVSTLELGDSALYLCASGLAGVDEQYFGPGTRLTVT.

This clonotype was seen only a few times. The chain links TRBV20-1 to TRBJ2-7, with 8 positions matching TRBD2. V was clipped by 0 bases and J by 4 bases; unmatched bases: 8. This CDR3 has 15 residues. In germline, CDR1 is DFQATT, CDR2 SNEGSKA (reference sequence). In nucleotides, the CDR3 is TGCAGTGCTAGAGAGGCGGGAGGCCCCCTTTACGAGCAGTACTTC. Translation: CSAREAGGPLYEQYF.

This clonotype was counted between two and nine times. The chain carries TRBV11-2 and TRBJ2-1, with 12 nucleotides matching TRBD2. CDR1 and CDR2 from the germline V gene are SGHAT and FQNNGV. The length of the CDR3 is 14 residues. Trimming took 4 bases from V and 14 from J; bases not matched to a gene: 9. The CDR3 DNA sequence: TGTGCCAGCAGCTCTACTCGACTAGCGGGAGAGAAGTTCTTC. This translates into CASSSTRLAGEKFF.

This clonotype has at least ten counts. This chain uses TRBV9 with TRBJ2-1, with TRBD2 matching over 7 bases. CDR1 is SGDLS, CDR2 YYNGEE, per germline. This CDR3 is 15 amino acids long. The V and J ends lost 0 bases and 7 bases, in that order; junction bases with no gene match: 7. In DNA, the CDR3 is TGTGCCAGCAGCGTAGCGGCCAGCGGGATAAATGAGCAGTTCTTC. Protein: CASSVAASGINEQFF.

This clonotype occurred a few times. CDR3 sequence: CAWGRINEKLFF. CDR3 nucleotides: TGTGCCTGGGGACGGATTAATGAAAAACTGTTTTTT. V and J are TRBV28 and TRBJ1-4, with D tentatively TRBD1 (5 bases). Trimming removed 11 bases from V and 4 bases from J, with 11 bases in between. This CDR3 comprises 12 residues. Germline-derived CDR1 and CDR2 are MDHEN and SYDVKM.